The next 6 T cell receptor beta chains were all read from a single sample in a study of early T cells in non-severe SARS-CoV-2 infection. TCRdb re-derived calls from the 5' RACE reads in MiXCR, one entry per CDR3 protein. The sample yields around 64,000 distinct CDR3 sequences, 10% to 15% seen once. The sample consisted of whole blood. These receptors all come from an adult who was a healthcare worker with PCR-confirmed SARS-CoV-2 infection or an uninfected control (not recorded which).

This clonotype was observed many times. The chain combines TRBV29-1 with TRBJ1-2; D gene ambiguous. Germline V gene sequence: CDR1 SQVTM, CDR2 ANQGSEA. With 6 bases removed from V and 8 bases from J, the gap between germline ends came to 19 bases. This CDR3 has 13 residues. This chain's CDR3 is CSVGRSAGEGYTF. CDR3 DNA sequence: TGCAGCGTCGGCAGATCGGCCGGTGAGGGCTACACCTTC. The whole variable domain, remainder taken from reference TRBV29-1 and TRBJ1-2, is SAVISQKPSRDICQRGTSLTIQCQVDSQVTMMFWYRQQPGQSLTLIATANQGSEATYESGFVIDKFPISRPNLTFSTLTVSNMSPEDSSIYLCSVGRSAGEGYTFGSGTRLTVV.

The V call is TRBV9, the J call TRBJ2-3; 7 bases agree with TRBD2. Germline CDR1 is SGDLS and CDR2 is YYNGEE. The CDR3 is made up of 19 amino acids. Losses at the gene ends were 0 bases for V and 6 bases for J; bases not matched to a gene: 19. The CDR3 bases are TGTGCCAGCAGCGTAGACAAGGGACTACTAACATTTGCAGGGGATACGCAGTATTTT. It yields the protein CASSVDKGLLTFAGDTQYF.

This rearrangement joins TRBV5-1 to TRBJ2-7; 10 bases map to TRBD2. CDR3 size: 14 residues. Trimming cost V 5 bases and J 5 bases; bases outside gene matches: 7. CDR1 SGHRS and CDR2 YFSETQ come from the germline V gene. This chain's CDR3 is CASSPGLAIHEQYF. The DNA of the CDR3 is TGCGCCAGCAGTCCGGGACTAGCGATCCACGAGCAGTACTTC.

This clonotype came up once. The V call is TRBV20-1, the J call TRBJ1-3; no clear D gene. Trimming removed 3 bases from V and 4 bases from J, with 7 bases in between. The CDR3 is 12 residues long. Germline V lookup: CDR1 DFQATT, CDR2 SNEGSKA (reference sequence). The CDR3 DNA sequence: TGCAGTGCTAGTCAACTCGGAAACACCATATATTTT. The encoded protein is CSASQLGNTIYF.

Ten or more counts support this clonotype. This sequence joins TRBV12-3 or TRBV12-4 and TRBJ1-1, with D perhaps matching TRBD1 (5 bases). The CDR3 has 15 amino acids. The V end was cut by 2 bases, the J end by 3 bases, with 13 bases between. CDR3: CASSLSSLGDTEAFF. In DNA form, the CDR3 reads TGTGCCAGCAGTTTATCAAGTCTGGGGGACACTGAAGCTTTCTTT.

This clonotype was recorded at least ten times. V and J are TRBV7-2 and TRBJ1-2, with unresolved D. The CDR3 has 15 residues. V was trimmed by 1 base and J by 2 bases, leaving 11 bases between them. CDR1 and CDR2 from the germline V gene are SGHTA and FQGNSA. The CDR3 nucleotides are TGTGCCAGCAGCTTAGTCGTCGGTTTGAACTATGGCTACACCTTC. It yields the protein CASSLVVGLNYGYTF.